The 19 T cell receptor beta chains listed next were all sequenced from one sample in a study of regulatory T cells in long-lasting Graves disease. Building of the TCR beta libraries involved iRepertoire HTBI primers and Arm-PCR of CDR3 regions. A single record per CDR3 protein comes from TCRdb applying MiXCR to the multiplex PCR reads. In the table there are under 700,000 distinct CDR3 sequences, approximately 16% of which are singletons. Indicated time point: newly diagnosed GD, antithyroid drugs for less than 3 months. Following extraction of RNA from PBMCs, that RNA was used to make the TCR library. These data are also associated with another study on T cells in Graves' hyperthyroidism and ophthalmopathy.

The sample in question was peripheral blood mononuclear cells (PBMCs), obtained at new diagnosis, from a patient treated with antithyroid drugs. These receptors were collected from a middle-aged woman with Graves disease.

This clonotype was observed at least ten times. This chain uses TRBV5-6 with TRBJ1-1, with a tentative D call TRBD1 (5 bases). The germline CDR1 and CDR2 sequences are SGHDT and YYEEEE. This CDR3 region has 14 residues. V lost 6 bases, J lost 4 bases, and 16 bases lay in between. For the CDR3, the DNA is TGTGCCAGCACCAAGCAAGGGGAGGTCACTGAAGCTTTCTTT. This encodes CASTKQGEVTEAFF.

As concerns this clonotype: This may be a read error: a much more frequent sequence differs by one nucleotide. The chain employs TRBV2 and TRBJ1-2; D gene unclear. The CDR3 extends over 15 amino acids. Germline V gene data show CDR1 as SNHLY and CDR2 as FYNNEI. CDR3 residues: CASGEALSESYGYTF. CDR3 sequence (DNA): TGTGCCAGCGGTGAAGCGCTTTCGGAATCCTATGGCTACACCTTC.

This clonotype was detected many times. The V gene is TRBV11-2, the J gene TRBJ2-4; 10 bases are a match to TRBD1. The CDR3 runs to 14 residues. The germline gives CDR1 SGHAT, CDR2 FQNNGV. V was pared by 5 bases and J by 9 bases, with 7 bases of the junction left unmatched. The CDR3 region has the DNA TGTGCCAGCAGCGGGGACAGGGGTGCGGGCATTCAGTACTTC. Translation: CASSGDRGAGIQYF.

This clonotype was counted ten times or more. V usage is TRBV25-1 and J usage is TRBJ2-5, with a tentative D call TRBD2 (6 bases). V shed 0 bases and J shed 4 bases, with 27 bases lying between them. The CDR3 runs to 20 residues. Germline V gene lookup returns CDR1 MGHDK and CDR2 SYGVNS. CDR3 sequence reads: CASSEYRMEGATTILETQYF. DNA of the CDR3: TGTGCCAGCAGTGAATATAGAATGGAGGGTGCGACTACGATCTTAGAGACCCAGTACTTC. Supplemented by reference TRBV25-1 and TRBJ2-5, the full variable domain reads EADIYQTPRYLVIGTGKKITLECSQTMGHDKMYWYQQDPGMELHLIHYSYGVNSTEKGDLSSESTVSRIRTEHFPLTLESARPSHTSQYLCASSEYRMEGATTILETQYFGPGTRLLVL.

The chain joins TRBV27 to TRBJ2-6; tentative D call: TRBD2 (5 bases). In germline, CDR1 is MNHEY, CDR2 SMNVEV (reference sequence). This CDR3 comprises 16 residues. Deletions cut 5 bases from V and 3 bases from J, with 14 bases between. The CDR3 bases are TGTGCCAGCAGTCAGACAAGGAGGATTGGGGCCAACGTCCTGACTTTC. Protein sequence: CASSQTRRIGANVLTF.

Many counts were recorded for this clonotype. V and J are TRBV3-1 and TRBJ1-2, with D uncertain. The CDR3 length is 14 residues. Trimming shortened V by 0 bases and J by 7 bases, and 12 bases separated the two germline ends. Germline loops: CDR1 LGHDT, CDR2 YNNKEL (reference sequence). The CDR3 DNA is TGTGCCAGCAGCCAAGATGGTGGCTTTGGTGGCTACACCTTC. Its protein product is CASSQDGGFGGYTF.

This clonotype has a count of ten or more. The chain employs TRBV20-1 and TRBJ1-2, with 8 bases lining up with TRBD1. V dropped 0 bases and J dropped 6; count of bases not matched to a gene: 6. Germline V gene lookup returns CDR1 DFQATT and CDR2 SNEGSKA (reference sequence). The CDR3 loop spans 14 amino acids. CDR3 in amino acids: CSARDVQGADGYTF. In DNA form, the CDR3 reads TGCAGTGCTAGAGATGTGCAGGGGGCGGATGGCTACACCTTC.

This clonotype was picked up a small number of times. The chain has TRBV12-5 and TRBJ1-4; TRBD1 matches 7 bases. J gave up 0 bases and V 5 bases, and 6 bases lay outside the gene matches. The V gene's germline CDR1 is LGHNT and CDR2 FRNRAP. The CDR3 spans 16 residues. CDR3 DNA sequence: TGTGCTAGTGGTCTAGGGGGCGAGGCAACTAATGAAAAACTGTTTTTT. As protein: CASGLGGEATNEKLFF.

In this sample, this clonotype turned up a few times. The chain combines TRBV4-2 with TRBJ1-2, with D perhaps TRBD1 (5 bases). Trimming shortened V by 1 base and J by 4 bases, and 7 bases separated the two germline ends. Germline loops: CDR1 LGHNA, CDR2 YNFKEQ. This CDR3 contains 13 residues. Written as DNA, the CDR3 is TGTGCCAGCAGCCAAGGGGGGATCTATGGCTACACCTTC. Protein: CASSQGGIYGYTF.

Ten or more counts support this clonotype. The chain couples TRBV7-2 to TRBJ1-5; no definite D call. Germline assignment: CDR1 SGHTA and CDR2 FQGNSA. V lost 4 bases, J lost 0 bases, and 10 bases lay in between. The CDR3 loop spans 15 amino acids. The CDR3 spells CASSSDGYSNQPQHF. As DNA, the CDR3 is TGTGCCAGCAGCTCCGACGGGTATAGCAATCAGCCCCAGCATTTT.

This clonotype occurred many times. The J gene is TRBJ2-3, the V gene TRBV20-1; 12 bases are a match to TRBD2. V lost 2 bases, J lost 4 bases, and 1 base stayed unmatched. Germline V lookup: CDR1 DFQATT, CDR2 SNEGSKA (reference sequence). This CDR3 has 14 amino acids. Written as DNA, the CDR3 is TGCAGTGCTAGACTAGCGGGGGGGCCAGATACGCAGTATTTT. It yields the protein CSARLAGGPDTQYF.

This clonotype has a count of ten or more. This chain joins TRBV18 and TRBJ1-2; D uncertain. V lost 5 bases and J 4 bases, leaving 11 bases between the germline ends. This CDR3 spans 13 amino acids. Germline V gives CDR1 KGHSH, CDR2 LQKENI. CDR3 amino acids: CASSSTPIYGYTF. The CDR3 bases are TGTGCCAGCTCATCTACACCAATCTATGGCTACACCTTC.

This clonotype was picked up many times. V is TRBV28 and J is TRBJ2-1, with 12 positions matching TRBD2. In germline, CDR1 is MDHEN, CDR2 SYDVKM. The CDR3 loop spans 16 amino acids. J was trimmed by 7 bases and V by 5 bases; bases with no gene match: 9. The CDR3 coding sequence is TGTGCCAGCAGTAAAACTAGCGGGGGGCGCCAAAATGAGCAGTTCTTC. It specifies CASSKTSGGRQNEQFF. Combining the CDR3 with reference TRBV28 and TRBJ2-1 gives the whole variable domain DVKVTQSSRYLVKRTGEKVFLECVQDMDHENMFWYRQDPGLGLRLIYFSYDVKMKEKGDIPEGYSVSREKKERFSLILESASTNQTSMYLCASSKTSGGRQNEQFFGPGTRLTVL.

On this clonotype itself: A much larger clone lies one base from this, so it may be a read error. This rearrangement joins TRBV18 to TRBJ2-3, with unresolved D. The CDR3 runs 15 residues. The V gene's germline CDR1 is KGHSH and CDR2 LQKENI. This chain's CDR3 is CAGSPPSLRADTQYF. Written as DNA, the CDR3 is TGTGCCGGCTCACCACCCAGCCTTCGGGCAGATACGCAGTATTTT. The whole variable domain, remainder taken from reference TRBV18 and TRBJ2-3, is NAGVMQNPRHLVRRRGQEARLRCSPMKGHSHVYWYRQLPEEGLKFMVYLQKENIIDESGMPKERFSAEFPKEGPSILRIQQVVRGDSAAYFCAGSPPSLRADTQYFGPGTRLTVL.

This rearrangement joins TRBV6-1 to TRBJ2-3, with 9 nucleotides matching TRBD2. The V gene end was trimmed by 3 bases and the J gene end by 3 bases; junction bases not matched to a gene: 4. CDR3 length: 15 residues. Germline assignment: CDR1 MNHNS and CDR2 SASEGT. The CDR3 loop is CASSDGGGATDTQYF. Written as DNA, the CDR3 is TGTGCCAGCAGTGACGGCGGGGGGGCGACAGATACGCAGTATTTT.

This clonotype was counted between two and nine times. This sequence joins TRBV6-1 and TRBJ1-5; the match to TRBD1 covers 7 bases. The germline CDR1 and CDR2 sequences are MNHNS and SASEGT. V lost 5 bases to trimming and J lost 6 bases; unmatched junction nucleotides: 4. CDR3 length equals 13 residues. The DNA of the CDR3 is TGTGCCAGCAGTCGGCAGGGGGGTCAGCCCCAGCATTTT. Protein sequence: CASSRQGGQPQHF.

This clonotype has ten or more counts. The chain recombines TRBV3-1 with TRBJ2-7; 8 bases are shared with TRBD1. V was pared by 7 bases and J by 2 bases, with 7 bases of the junction left unmatched. The CDR3 is 14 amino acids. Germline CDR1 LGHDT, CDR2 YNNKEL (reference sequence). The CDR3 DNA follows: TGTGCCAGCAACCGAGGACAGGGTGCCTACGAGCAGTACTTC. Translated: CASNRGQGAYEQYF.

Of note for this clonotype: This may arise from a read error, as a much more abundant clone is one base away. The chain's CDR3 is CASSWGERGGLVETQYF. Here the CDR3 DNA reads TGTGCCAGCAGCTGGGGGGAGCGGGGGGGCCTGGTCGAGACCCAGTACTTC. The rearrangement uses TRBV11-2 and TRBJ2-7, with 10 nucleotides matching TRBD2. The better agreement between TRBJ2-5 and the DNA end casts doubt on the J call. CDR1 is SGHAT, CDR2 FQNNGV, per germline. This CDR3 has 17 residues.

This clonotype showed up just a few times. The gene calls are TRBV10-3 and TRBJ2-4, with 8 bases aligning to TRBD2. CDR3 length equals 16 residues. Trimming cost V 8 bases and J 0 bases; bases outside gene matches: 9. CDR1 ENHRY and CDR2 SYGVKD come from the germline V gene. In nucleotides, the CDR3 is TGTGCCATCTCGTCGGGGGGGACGCTAGCCAAAAACATTCAGTACTTC. It yields the protein CAISSGGTLAKNIQYF.